A selection of T cell receptor beta chains follows, all from one sample in a study of breast tumors, draining lymph nodes, adjacent tissues. TCRdb analysed the multiplex PCR reads with MiXCR anew, one entry per CDR3 protein. The data contain around 170,000 distinct CDR3 sequences, roughly 30% of them singletons. Sequencing was carried out using axillary lymph node tissue. All receptors derive from a female donor with breast cancer. Some clones in this sample may be carry-over from other donors' samples. The CDR3 runs from the conserved cysteine through the conserved F or W. The D gene is left open where the match is weak. The size entry is marked missing in some rows and otherwise reads once, few, many or a size class.

j_call d_call v_call clone_size cdr3_nt cdr3_aa
TRBJ2-5 TRBD1 TRBV24-1 - TGTGCCACCAGTGACCGGGGACAGGGGCAGAAGACCCAGTACTTC CATSDRGQGQKTQYF
TRBJ1-5 - TRBV7-2 many TGTGCCAGCAGCTCCGACGGTGTGCGTCCCCAGCATTTT CASSSDGVRPQHF
TRBJ2-5 - TRBV19 - TGTGACAGTAGTATAAGGATCCAAGAGACCCAGTACTTC CDSSIRIQETQYF
TRBJ2-1 - TRBV5-1 many TGCGCCAGCAGCTTGTACAGGCCATTACAATACAATGAGCAGTTCTTC CASSLYRPLQYNEQFF
TRBJ1-2 - TRBV5-6 - TGTGCCAGCAGTTCGACAGGCATGGGGTATGACTACACCTTC CASSSTGMGYDYTF
TRBJ1-1 - TRBV27 - TGTGCCAGCAGTTTGACGGATAACACTGAAGCTTTCTTT CASSLTDNTEAFF
TRBJ1-3 - TRBV12-3/TRBV12-4 many TGTGCCAGCAGTCCGGGACTAAACCGGAACACCATATATTTT CASSPGLNRNTIYF
TRBJ2-2 TRBD1 TRBV9 few TGTGCCAGCAGCGGAGGACAGGGGGCGGGGGAGCTGTTTTTT CASSGGQGAGELFF
TRBJ2-5 - TRBV7-3 - TGTGCCAGCAGCTTAATTGCGGGGCTCGGGGGCCGTGACCAAGAGACCCAGTACTTC CASSLIAGLGGRDQETQYF
TRBJ1-2 TRBD1 TRBV29-1 many TGCAGCGTTGGACAGGGGGCGACTGGCTACACCTTC CSVGQGATGYTF
TRBJ1-4 - TRBV7-9 - TGTGCCAGCAGCTTAGGAACAGCAACTAATGAAAAACTGTTTTTT CASSLGTATNEKLFF
TRBJ1-6 TRBD1 TRBV7-8 medium-sized TGTGCCAGCAGCTCTCCAACGACAGGGAATAATTCACCCCTCCACTTT CASSSPTTGNNSPLHF
TRBJ2-6 TRBD1 TRBV6-5 - TGTGCCAGCAGGACGGACAGGGCCTCTGGGGCCAACGTCCTGACTTTC CASRTDRASGANVLTF
TRBJ2-2 - TRBV7-9 many TGTGCCAGCAGCCAGGTTGAAGGGGGCGGGGAGCTGTTTTTT CASSQVEGGGELFF
TRBJ2-1 - TRBV20-1 - TGCAGTGCTAGAGATATGGATGGTCTAGCCCCCCACAATGAGCAGTTCTTC CSARDMDGLAPHNEQFF
TRBJ2-3 - TRBV10-3 many TGTGCCATCAGTTGGACAGGCGGCGGGAGGTTTATAGATACGCAGTATTTT CAISWTGGGRFIDTQYF
TRBJ1-2 TRBD1 TRBV19 many TGTGCCAGTAGTACCAACCGGGACAGGGGCTCTGGCTACACCTTC CASSTNRDRGSGYTF
TRBJ2-4 - TRBV19 few TGTGCCAGTAGTATAGAGCGTAGGGACATTCAGTACTTC CASSIERRDIQYF
TRBJ2-3 TRBD1 TRBV19 - TGTGCCAGTAGTATGACAGGGAATGAGCAGTACACAGATACGCAGTATTTT CASSMTGNEQYTDTQYF
TRBJ1-2 - TRBV18 many TGTGCCAGCTCACCTTCATTGGGGGACCTCGATGGCTACACCTTC CASSPSLGDLDGYTF
TRBJ2-1 - TRBV6-1 many TGTGCCAGCAGGCCCGGGACCATCTCACATGAGCAGTTCTTC CASRPGTISHEQFF
TRBJ2-3 - TRBV12-3/TRBV12-4 - TGTGCCAGCAGTTTAAGGGGAAACACAGATACGCAGTATTTT CASSLRGNTDTQYF
TRBJ1-5 - TRBV4-1 many TGCGCCAGCAGCCAAGACGCGGGTCATAATCAGCCCCAGCATTTT CASSQDAGHNQPQHF
TRBJ1-1 - TRBV6-5 - TGTGCCAGCAGTTACTCGAGTCAGGGTGAAAGACCCATGAACACTGAAGCTTTCTTT CASSYSSQGERPMNTEAFF
TRBJ2-7 - TRBV15 - TGTGCCACCAGCAGAGCAGGGGGGGCCGGGTACGAGCAGTACTTC CATSRAGGAGYEQYF
TRBJ2-1 TRBD2 TRBV7-8 - TGTGCCAGCAGCGGATTAGCGGGGGGCGGGAATGAGCAGTTCTTC CASSGLAGGGNEQFF
TRBJ2-3 TRBD2 TRBV7-8 many TGTGCCAGCAGCTTGCCTAGCGGGTACGTGAATACGCAGTATTTT CASSLPSGYVNTQYF
TRBJ2-2 - TRBV7-3 many TGTGCCAGCAGGTCCAGGTCCGGGGAGCTGTTTTTT CASRSRSGELFF
TRBJ2-7 - TRBV9 many TGTGCCAGCAGCGTATCGGGGTCCCGCGACGAGCAGTACTTC CASSVSGSRDEQYF